These 23 T cell receptor beta chains were all obtained from the same sample, sequenced in a study of neurological immune-mediated disorders. MiXCR, applied by TCRdb to the 5' RACE reads, yields one record per CDR3 protein. Of under 70,000 distinct CDR3 sequences listed, 3% to 3.5% are singletons. Sequenced input: PBMCs. The source of these receptors is a woman aged 55-70 years with multiple sclerosis.

This clonotype was counted at least ten times. The chain combines TRBV5-1 with TRBJ2-7; 9 positions match TRBD2. CDR3 length: 15 residues. Germline V gene lookup returns CDR1 SGHRS and CDR2 YFSETQ. V lost 4 bases to trimming and J lost 4 bases; unmatched junction nucleotides: 9. CDR3 sequence reads: CASSDRRSGRYEQYF. In DNA, the CDR3 is TGCGCCAGCAGCGACAGGAGGAGCGGGAGGTACGAGCAGTACTTC.

The table lists this clonotype with many counts. The rearrangement uses TRBV7-8 and TRBJ2-1; D not resolved. The CDR3 loop spans 12 amino acids. Trimming pared 0 bases from V and 9 bases from J, leaving 6 bases between. Germline CDR1 is SGHVS and CDR2 is FQNEAQ. For the CDR3, the DNA is TGTGCCAGCAGCTTAGCGCTTCTTGAGCAGTTCTTC. It yields the protein CASSLALLEQFF.

The table lists this clonotype with a few counts. Since a much larger clone is just one base distant, this may be a read error. The chain employs TRBV5-1 and TRBJ1-6, with D unresolved. The CDR3 consists of 13 residues. The germline CDR1 and CDR2 sequences are SGHRS and YFSETQ. The CDR3 loop reads CASSLGESSPLNF. The CDR3, as DNA: TGCGCCAGCAGCTTGGGAGAGTCTTCACCCCTCAACTTT. The full variable domain, its missing parts supplied by reference TRBV5-1 and TRBJ1-6, is KAGVTQTPRYLIKTRGQQVTLSCSPISGHRSVSWYQQTPGQGLQFLFEYFSETQRNKGNFPGRFSGRQFSNSRSEMNVSTLELGDSALYLCASSLGESSPLNFGNGTRLTVT.

At least ten counts were recorded for this clonotype. The chain carries TRBV20-1 and TRBJ2-7, with D hard to call. V lost 3 bases and J lost 2, with 8 bases in between. The CDR3 spans 12 residues. The germline gives CDR1 DFQATT, CDR2 SNEGSKA (reference sequence). CDR3 region: CSASEQTYEQYF. The CDR3 bases are TGCAGTGCTAGTGAACAGACCTACGAGCAGTACTTC.

This clonotype appeared many times. The V and J genes are TRBV7-8 and TRBJ2-1; perhaps TRBD1 as D (6 bases). V lost 5 bases to trimming and J lost 5 bases, with 13 bases between them. The CDR3 extends over 14 amino acids. Germline lookup yields CDR1 SGHVS and CDR2 FQNEAQ. CDR3 nucleotides: TGTGCCAGCAGCCCAAGGGACACCCACAATGAGCAGTTCTTC. Its protein product is CASSPRDTHNEQFF.

Many counts were recorded for this clonotype. J is TRBJ2-7 and V is TRBV28; D gene unclear. Germline values: CDR1 MDHEN, CDR2 SYDVKM. V was cut by 5 bases and J by 5 bases, with 13 bases left in between. The CDR3 length is 13 residues. CDR3 nucleotide sequence: TGTGCCAGCAGTGTTCTGGAGATGGACGAGCAGTACTTC. This translates into CASSVLEMDEQYF.

This clonotype occurred many times. This chain links TRBV5-1 with TRBJ1-2, with TRBD1 identical over 10 bases. Losses at the gene ends were 4 bases for V and 4 bases for J; bases not matched to a gene: 4. The CDR3 covers 14 residues. Germline V gene lookup returns CDR1 SGHRS and CDR2 YFSETQ. In DNA form, the CDR3 reads TGCGCCAGCAGCCCGGGACAGGGGATCTATGGCTACACCTTC. This gives the protein CASSPGQGIYGYTF.

The sample holds many counts of this clonotype. This chain links TRBV15 with TRBJ2-2, with 10 bases matching TRBD1. Per the germline V gene, CDR1 is LNHNV and CDR2 is YYDKDF (reference sequence). The CDR3 totals 16 residues. V lost 3 bases, J lost 6 bases, and 7 bases stayed unmatched. Written as DNA, the CDR3 is TGTGCCACCAGCAGCCACGCCGGGACAGGGGCCGGGGAGCTGTTTTTT. As protein: CATSSHAGTGAGELFF.

This clonotype has ten or more counts. This chain uses TRBV5-1 with TRBJ2-4; perhaps D is TRBD1 or TRBD2 (5 bases each). The germline CDR1 and CDR2 sequences are SGHRS and YFSETQ. Trimming shortened V by 0 bases and J by 8 bases, and 12 bases separated the two germline ends. The CDR3 covers 14 residues. CDR3 coding DNA: TGCGCCAGCAGCTTGGGGATAGGGACGGACATTCAGTACTTC. Its translation is CASSLGIGTDIQYF.

This clonotype was recorded at least ten times. The gene calls are TRBV5-1 and TRBJ2-1, with D uncertain. The CDR3 length is 13 residues. CDR1 and CDR2 (germline): SGHRS, YFSETQ. V shed 3 bases and J shed 6 bases, with 10 bases lying between them. CDR3 DNA sequence: TGCGCCAGCAGCTACCGAACTCCCAATGAGCAGTTCTTC. This translates into CASSYRTPNEQFF. The whole variable domain, filled in from reference TRBV5-1 and TRBJ2-1, reads KAGVTQTPRYLIKTRGQQVTLSCSPISGHRSVSWYQQTPGQGLQFLFEYFSETQRNKGNFPGRFSGRQFSNSRSEMNVSTLELGDSALYLCASSYRTPNEQFFGPGTRLTVL.

In this sample, this clonotype turned up many times. The V and J genes are TRBV12-3 or TRBV12-4 and TRBJ1-2; no clear D gene. The V and J ends lost 4 bases and 4 bases respectively, with 7 bases between them. This CDR3 is 12 amino acids long. As DNA, the CDR3 is TGTGCCAGCAGTTGGGAGATCTATGGCTACACCTTC. Encoded protein: CASSWEIYGYTF.

V is TRBV20-1 and J is TRBJ1-1; D is possibly TRBD1 (5 bases). The ends were cut back, 3 bases at V and 0 bases at J, with 14 bases in the middle. The CDR3 is 15 amino acids. Per the germline V gene, CDR1 is DFQATT and CDR2 is SNEGSKA (reference sequence). The CDR3 spells CSARDGAELNTEAFF. As DNA, the CDR3 is TGCAGTGCTAGGGACGGGGCCGAGCTGAACACTGAAGCTTTCTTT.

This clonotype showed up many times. This chain connects TRBV7-9 to TRBJ2-1; 12 positions match TRBD2. Germline CDR1 SEHNR, CDR2 FQNEAQ (reference sequence). V shed 4 bases, J shed 3 bases, and the junction held 10 bases outside the gene matches. The CDR3 runs to 18 residues. CDR3 sequence (DNA): TGTGCCAGCAGCTCCCGCACCCTGACTAGCGGGGGCTACAATGAGCAGTTCTTC. Translation: CASSSRTLTSGGYNEQFF.

The table lists this clonotype with many counts. The CDR3 is CSARVTVTDTQYF. The DNA of the CDR3 is TGCAGTGCTAGAGTCACAGTCACAGATACGCAGTATTTT. The V gene is TRBV20-1, the J gene TRBJ2-3; D not resolved. The CDR3 is 13 residues long. Germline CDR1 and CDR2: DFQATT and SNEGSKA (reference sequence). V was shortened by 1 base and J by 2 bases, with 7 bases between the two germline ends.

This clonotype was seen repeatedly, ten times or more. This chain links TRBV5-1 with TRBJ2-7; the match to TRBD1 covers 7 bases. The CDR3 contains 17 residues. Germline trimming cut 3 bases from V and 2 bases from J; bases unmatched to any gene: 14. Germline loops: CDR1 SGHRS, CDR2 YFSETQ. CDR3 bases: TGCGCCAGCAGCTCTCGATCCCGGGACAGCCAAACCTACGAGCAGTACTTC. Its translation: CASSSRSRDSQTYEQYF.

The V and J genes are TRBV3-1 and TRBJ2-2; D remains ambiguous. The V gene's germline CDR1 is LGHDT and CDR2 YNNKEL (reference sequence). The CDR3 totals 12 residues. The V end was cut by 1 base, the J end by 6 bases, with 3 bases between. The DNA of the CDR3 is TGTGCCAGCAGCCAAGCCCCCGGGGAGCTGTTTTTT. It specifies CASSQAPGELFF.

The sample holds many counts of this clonotype. The rearrangement joins TRBV20-1 to TRBJ2-7; D uncertain. Trimming shortened V by 6 bases and J by 2 bases, and 14 bases separated the two germline ends. CDR3 length: 13 amino acids. Germline values: CDR1 DFQATT, CDR2 SNEGSKA (reference sequence). The chain's CDR3 is CSARVSEAYEQYF. The CDR3 DNA sequence: TGCAGTGCCCGGGTTTCGGAAGCCTACGAGCAGTACTTC.

This clonotype occurred many times. The chain links TRBV6-5 to TRBJ2-7, with no clear D. The CDR3 consists of 12 residues. Germline V gives CDR1 MNHEY, CDR2 SVGAGI. Deletions cut 4 bases from V and 6 bases from J, with 10 bases between. CDR3 protein: CASSSPPSEQYF. The CDR3 DNA reads as TGTGCCAGCAGTTCCCCCCCAAGCGAGCAGTACTTC.

For this clonotype: A read error may produce the germline difference seen at one junction end. The chain joins TRBV20-1 to TRBJ1-6; no definite D call. The CDR3 has 12 amino acids. The germline V gene has CDR1 DFQATT and CDR2 SNEGSKA (reference sequence). DNA of the CDR3: TGCAGTGCTAGAAACCCGAATTCAACCCTCAACTTT. Translated: CSARNPNSTLNF.

This clonotype appeared many times. The chain is built from TRBV5-1 and TRBJ2-7, with D hard to call. CDR3 length equals 12 residues. V was cut by 4 bases and J by 0 bases, with 5 bases left in between. From germline, CDR1 is SGHRS and CDR2 YFSETQ. The CDR3: CASSMGSYEQYF. The CDR3 nucleotides are TGCGCCAGCAGCATGGGCTCCTACGAGCAGTACTTC.

This clonotype was seen repeatedly, ten times or more. The chain joins TRBV9 to TRBJ2-7; D possibly corresponds to TRBD2 (6 bases). Trimming stripped 4 bases from V and 2 bases from J, with 13 bases between. This CDR3 has 14 amino acids. Germline lookup yields CDR1 SGDLS and CDR2 YYNGEE. The chain's CDR3 is CASSPRDSPYEQYF. The CDR3 DNA reads TGTGCCAGCAGCCCCCGGGACTCTCCCTACGAGCAGTACTTC.

This clonotype was counted at least ten times. This chain joins TRBV4-1 and TRBJ1-5; D remains unclear. The ends were cut back, 0 bases at V and 4 bases at J, with 16 bases in the middle. The CDR3 totals 17 residues. The V gene's germline CDR1 is MGHRA and CDR2 YSYEKL. CDR3 nucleotides: TGCGCCAGCAGCCAAGAATGGGAAGGGCTACTAAATCAGCCCCAGCATTTT. The encoded protein is CASSQEWEGLLNQPQHF.

The sample holds many counts of this clonotype. One end of the junction varies from germline; a read error may be responsible. The V and J genes are TRBV3-1 and TRBJ1-1, with D possibly being TRBD1 (5 bases). This CDR3 spans 14 amino acids. Germline CDR1 reads LGHDT; CDR2 reads YNNKEL (reference sequence). DNA of the CDR3: TGTGCCAGCCGCCAGAGGGGTTCGGGCACTGAAGCTTTCTTT. Residues: CASRQRGSGTEAFF.